This T cell receptor beta chain stems from a study of CD8+ T cells in alopecia areata. Study details: Tofacitinib continued for 6 to 18 months and was then withheld for 6 months.

Following extraction, RNA underwent reverse transcription to cDNA, which served as the sequencing template. This table comes from immunoSEQ multiplex PCR, and its TCRdb copy is limited to in-frame clones, with some not included. The repertoire consists of roughly 140,000 clones, with 40% to 55% occurring once and the leading ten covering roughly 0.92%. CDR3 size: 17 residues. The germline V and J ends were trimmed by 0 bases and 0 bases, with 15 bases remaining between them. Germline V lookup: CDR1 SGDLS, CDR2 YYNGEE. The genes are TRBV9 and TRBJ2-5; D is possibly TRBD2 (7 bases). The sequencing here drew on CD4+ T cells sorted from blood, taken at week 0. The sequence was obtained from a human donor with alopecia areata. CDR3 protein: CASSVAGGGGNQETQYF. The CDR3 nucleotides are TGTGCCAGCAGCGTAGCTGGGGGCGGGGGTAACCAAGAGACCCAGTACTTC.